One and the same sample provided the 26 T cell receptor beta chains below, sequenced in a study of T cell changes during pregnancy in multiple sclerosis. The method was immunoSEQ multiplex PCR; TCRdb's version includes in-frame clones alone and lacks a portion of them. The repertoire holds tens of thousands of clones, with 92% as singletons. This specimen was CD4+ T cells from peripheral blood mononuclear cells, taken after pregnancy. These receptors were taken from a female donor in good health, enrolled as a control in a pregnancy study.

This chain joins TRBV6-1 and TRBJ2-7; 7 bases fit TRBD1. V lost 4 bases and J lost 8; bases outside the gene matches: 14. In germline, CDR1 is MNHNS, CDR2 SASEGT. The CDR3 is 15 residues long. CDR3 in DNA: TGTGCCAGCAGTGGTGGGGACAGAAGAGGGCAAAAGCAGTACTTC. As protein: CASSGGDRRGQKQYF.

The CDR3 DNA sequence: TGTGCCAGCACACGGGCAGATACGCAGTATTTT. As protein: CASTRADTQYF. V gene TRBV2 combines with J gene TRBJ2-3; D remains ambiguous. The CDR3 length is 11 residues. Germline lookup yields CDR1 SNHLY and CDR2 FYNNEI. The V end lost 7 bases, the J end lost 4 bases, and 6 bases lay between the germline ends. The full variable domain, with the rest looked up from reference TRBV2 and TRBJ2-3, is EPEVTQTPSHQVTQMGQEVILRCVPISNHLYFYWYRQILGQKVEFLVSFYNNEISEKSEIFDDQFSVERPDGSNFTLKIRSTKLEDSAMYFCASTRADTQYFGPGTRLTVL.

The CDR3 protein is CASSEDRGLVGEQYF. The CDR3 coding sequence is TGTGCCAGCAGTGAAGACAGGGGGCTAGTGGGGGAGCAGTACTTC. The V and J genes are TRBV2 and TRBJ2-7; 9 bases fit TRBD1. This CDR3 is built from 15 residues. The J segment lost 7 bases and the V segment lost 1 base, leaving 8 bases of the junction unmatched. Germline V gene data show CDR1 as SNHLY and CDR2 as FYNNEI.

This chain joins TRBV7-8 and TRBJ2-1; 7 bases are shared with TRBD2. The CDR3 contains 13 residues. The V gene end was trimmed by 6 bases and the J gene end by 5 bases; junction bases not matched to a gene: 4. Germline values: CDR1 SGHVS, CDR2 FQNEAQ. The CDR3 protein is CASRTRGDNEQFF. For the CDR3, the DNA is TGTGCCAGCAGGACCCGGGGGGACAATGAGCAGTTCTTC.

The chain is built from TRBV18 and TRBJ2-7; 8 positions match TRBD1. CDR3 length: 12 amino acids. CDR1 and CDR2 from the germline V gene are KGHSH and LQKENI. J lost 5 bases, V lost 6 bases, and 3 bases had no gene match. CDR3 in amino acids: CASSATGDEQYF. The CDR3, as DNA: TGTGCCAGCTCGGCGACAGGGGACGAGCAGTACTTC.

This clone was recorded only once. In DNA, the CDR3 is TGTGCCAGCAGCTTCGGCGGGGGGGAGGATGAGCAGTTCTTC. Protein product: CASSFGGGEDEQFF. V is TRBV7-3 and J is TRBJ2-1; TRBD2 aligns across 9 bases. This CDR3 region has 14 residues. Germline V lookup: CDR1 SGHTA, CDR2 FQGTGA. V trimming: 3 bases; J trimming: 8 bases; junction bases outside the gene matches: 5. The whole variable domain, remainder taken from reference TRBV7-3 and TRBJ2-1, is GAGVSQTPSNKVTEKGKYVELRCDPISGHTALYWYRQSLGQGPEFLIYFQGTGAADDSGLPNDRFFAVRPEGSVSTLKIQRTERGDSAVYLCASSFGGGEDEQFFGPGTRLTVL.

This clone appeared once. The genes are TRBV28 and TRBJ1-3; tentative D call: TRBD1 (5 bases). V was pared by 6 bases and J by 0 bases, with 15 bases between. Per germline, CDR1 MDHEN and CDR2 SYDVKM. The CDR3 extends over 16 amino acids. The CDR3 protein is CASREPTQGSGNTIYF. The CDR3 DNA reads TGTGCCAGCAGAGAGCCCACCCAGGGCTCTGGAAACACCATATATTTT.

The CDR3 loop is CASTTRGPETGELFF. The CDR3 nucleotides are TGTGCCAGCACCACAAGGGGCCCCGAGACCGGGGAGCTGTTTTTT. The gene calls are TRBV28 and TRBJ2-2; D perhaps matches TRBD1 (5 bases). The CDR3 covers 15 residues. With 7 bases removed from V and 5 bases from J, the gap between germline ends came to 17 bases. Germline V CDR1 and CDR2: MDHEN, SYDVKM. Drawing the rest from reference TRBV28 and TRBJ2-2, the complete variable domain is DVKVTQSSRYLVKRTGEKVFLECVQDMDHENMFWYRQDPGLGLRLIYFSYDVKMKEKGDIPEGYSVSREKKERFSLILESASTNQTSMYLCASTTRGPETGELFFGEGSRLTVL.

This sequence joins TRBV6-5 and TRBJ2-2; D is unresolved. This CDR3 comprises 12 residues. Per the germline V gene, CDR1 is MNHEY and CDR2 is SVGAGI. The V and J ends lost 2 bases and 8 bases respectively, with 6 bases between them. CDR3 sequence: CASSYRGGELFF. CDR3 coding DNA: TGTGCCAGCAGTTACAGAGGTGGGGAGCTGTTTTTT.

V and J are TRBV2 and TRBJ2-7; 8 positions agree with TRBD1. Germline-derived CDR1 and CDR2 are SNHLY and FYNNEI. The J segment lost 7 bases and the V segment lost 8 bases, leaving 4 bases of the junction unmatched. This CDR3 contains 11 residues. The CDR3 reads CASADRGEQYF. The CDR3 DNA follows: TGTGCCAGCGCTGACAGGGGTGAGCAGTACTTC.

The CDR3 spells CASSVSGAPNTGELFF. The CDR3 coding sequence is TGTGCCAGCAGCGTATCAGGGGCCCCCAACACCGGGGAGCTGTTTTTT. The V and J genes are TRBV9 and TRBJ2-2; perhaps TRBD1 as D (6 bases). V was trimmed by 1 base and J by 2 bases, leaving 12 bases between them. CDR3 length equals 16 residues. CDR1 is SGDLS, CDR2 YYNGEE, per germline. The full variable domain, in which reference TRBV9 and TRBJ2-2 provide the parts outside the CDR3, is DSGVTQTPKHLITATGQRVTLRCSPRSGDLSVYWYQQSLDQGLQFLIQYYNGEERAKGNILERFSAQQFPDLHSELNLSSLELGDSALYFCASSVSGAPNTGELFFGEGSRLTVL.

V usage is TRBV4-3 and J usage is TRBJ2-1, with 13 bases matching TRBD2. Germline CDR1 LGHNA, CDR2 YSLEER. J gave up 0 bases and V 4 bases, and 6 bases lay outside the gene matches. The CDR3 is made up of 18 amino acids. The CDR3: CASSRGLAGDTSYNEQFF. CDR3 sequence (DNA): TGCGCCAGCAGCCGTGGACTAGCGGGGGATACCTCCTACAATGAGCAGTTCTTC.

The chain joins TRBV27 to TRBJ2-7; 10 bases map to TRBD1. With 5 bases clipped from V and 3 bases from J, the junction kept 4 bases outside the gene matches. The CDR3 length is 14 residues. CDR1 and CDR2 from the germline V gene are MNHEY and SMNVEV (reference sequence). This CDR3 reads CASSPRTGGYEQYF. For the CDR3, the DNA is TGTGCCAGCAGTCCCCGGACAGGGGGCTACGAGCAGTACTTC.

This sequence joins TRBV11-2 and TRBJ1-5; D is perhaps TRBD1 (5 bases). In germline, CDR1 is SGHAT, CDR2 FQNNGV. CDR3 length equals 14 residues. With 1 base removed from V and 9 bases from J, the gap between germline ends came to 13 bases. CDR3 sequence reads: CASSLGPLQGPQHF. DNA for the CDR3: TGTGCCAGCAGCTTAGGACCCCTCCAGGGGCCCCAGCATTTT.

The chain links TRBV29-1 to TRBJ2-3; 11 nucleotides align to TRBD2. This CDR3 spans 15 amino acids. Germline V lookup: CDR1 SQVTM, CDR2 ANQGSEA. The J segment lost 2 bases and the V segment lost 5 bases, leaving 6 bases of the junction unmatched. The CDR3, as DNA: TGCAGCGTTAGCGGGACTAGCGGACTCACAGATACGCAGTATTTT. Translated, it gives CSVSGTSGLTDTQYF.

This chain connects TRBV5-1 to TRBJ1-1, with a weak D call TRBD1 (5 bases). Germline V gene sequence: CDR1 SGHRS, CDR2 YFSETQ. Trimming removed 4 bases at V and 4 bases at J, with 11 bases between. The CDR3 is 13 residues long. CDR3 amino acids: CASSQDQGTEAFF. CDR3 coding DNA: TGCGCCAGCAGCCAGGACCAGGGCACTGAAGCTTTCTTT. Full variable domain (missing parts from reference TRBV5-1 and TRBJ1-1): KAGVTQTPRYLIKTRGQQVTLSCSPISGHRSVSWYQQTPGQGLQFLFEYFSETQRNKGNFPGRFSGRQFSNSRSEMNVSTLELGDSALYLCASSQDQGTEAFFGQGTRLTVV.

The gene calls are TRBV7-2 and TRBJ1-1; 7 positions match TRBD1. The CDR3 extends over 14 amino acids. Per the germline V gene, CDR1 is SGHTA and CDR2 is FQGNSA. Trimming took 5 bases from V and 8 from J; bases not matched to a gene: 11. CDR3 amino acids: CASSQGSPGQEAFF. DNA of the CDR3: TGTGCCAGCAGCCAGGGGTCTCCGGGACAGGAAGCTTTCTTT. Based on the CDR3 plus reference TRBV7-2 and TRBJ1-1, the full variable domain is GAGVSQSPSNKVTEKGKDVELRCDPISGHTALYWYRQSLGQGLEFLIYFQGNSAPDKSGLPSDRFSAERTGGSVSTLTIQRTQQEDSAVYLCASSQGSPGQEAFFGQGTRLTVV.

The rearrangement joins TRBV4-2 to TRBJ1-2; the D gene is possibly TRBD1 (6 bases). This CDR3 is 15 amino acids long. Trimming cost V 0 bases and J 7 bases, with 15 bases left between them. CDR1 and CDR2 (germline): LGHNA, YNFKEQ. CDR3 sequence (DNA): TGTGCCAGCAGCCAAGAGGGGCGGGGGGCGCGTGGCTACACCTTC. Residues: CASSQEGRGARGYTF.

This sequence joins TRBV7-2 and TRBJ2-3; 10 bases align to TRBD2. Germline trimming cut 5 bases from V and 6 bases from J; bases unmatched to any gene: 5. The CDR3 totals 14 residues. Germline CDR1 reads SGHTA; CDR2 reads FQGNSA. The CDR3 region is CASSPAGGRDTQYF. CDR3 sequence (DNA): TGTGCCAGCAGCCCAGCGGGGGGGCGGGATACGCAGTATTTT.

The chain couples TRBV27 to TRBJ1-2; a weak D match, TRBD1 (5 bases). Germline CDR1 and CDR2: MNHEY and SMNVEV (reference sequence). Trimming pared 0 bases from V and 8 bases from J, leaving 19 bases between. CDR3 length: 16 residues. As DNA, the CDR3 is TGTGCCAGCAGTTTATCGATCCTAGGCAGGGCGGAAGGCTACACCTTC. Translation: CASSLSILGRAEGYTF.

This clone was found once. The rearrangement uses TRBV5-6 and TRBJ2-2, with 8 nucleotides matching TRBD1. The junction had 7 bases not matched to a gene; V was cut back by 0 bases and J by 12 bases. The germline V gene encodes CDR1 SGHDT and CDR2 YYEEEE. The CDR3 totals 14 residues. This chain's CDR3 is CASSLEDRDAKLFF. The CDR3 coding sequence is TGTGCCAGCAGCTTGGAGGACAGGGACGCGAAGCTGTTTTTT. Supplemented by reference TRBV5-6 and TRBJ2-2, the full variable domain reads DAGVTQSPTHLIKTRGQQVTLRCSPKSGHDTVSWYQQALGQGPQFIFQYYEEEERQRGNFPDRFSGHQFPNYSSELNVNALLLGDSALYLCASSLEDRDAKLFFGEGSRLTVL.

CDR3 in amino acids: CASSLDRGQIGQYF. The CDR3 nucleotides read TGTGCCAGCAGCTTAGACAGGGGACAAATAGGGCAGTACTTC. V gene TRBV7-9 combines with J gene TRBJ2-7; 7 nucleotides match TRBD1. The CDR3 covers 14 residues. The ends lost 1 base at V and 9 bases at J; junction bases unmatched: 9. Per germline, CDR1 SEHNR and CDR2 FQNEAQ (reference sequence).

The chain uses TRBV29-1 and TRBJ2-2; a possible D gene is TRBD2 (5 bases). The CDR3 contains 15 residues. V was trimmed by 6 bases and J by 6 bases, leaving 20 bases between them. Germline CDR1 reads SQVTM; CDR2 reads ANQGSEA. The DNA of the CDR3 is TGCAGCGTCGGAGGACGGAGTAACGTCCCCGGGGAGCTGTTTTTT. Translated, it gives CSVGGRSNVPGELFF.

In DNA, the CDR3 is TGTGCCAGCAGCTGGGGAGGGACCAGCTCCTACGAGCAGTACTTC. Its translation is CASSWGGTSSYEQYF. The rearrangement joins TRBV13 to TRBJ2-7, with 7 nucleotides matching TRBD2. The V and J ends lost 4 bases and 0 bases, in that order; junction bases with no gene match: 6. The CDR3 has 15 residues. The V gene's germline CDR1 is PRHDT and CDR2 FYEKMQ (reference sequence).

The V and J genes are TRBV5-8 and TRBJ2-5, with D possibly being TRBD2 (5 bases). Germline values: CDR1 SGHTS, CDR2 YDEGEE. CDR3 length: 15 amino acids. V lost 0 bases and J 2 bases, leaving 11 bases between the germline ends. The CDR3 nucleotides are TGTGCCAGCAGCTTGGGAGCGGTCACTCAAGAGACCCAGTACTTC. Protein sequence: CASSLGAVTQETQYF.

The J gene is TRBJ1-3, the V gene TRBV9; D is unresolved. V gave up 4 bases and J gave up 0 bases, with 14 bases separating them. Germline CDR1 is SGDLS and CDR2 is YYNGEE. The CDR3 is made up of 16 amino acids. CDR3 DNA sequence: TGTGCCAGCAGCCCCCAGCGCGCGAGCTCTGGAAACACCATATATTTT. Translation gives CASSPQRASSGNTIYF.